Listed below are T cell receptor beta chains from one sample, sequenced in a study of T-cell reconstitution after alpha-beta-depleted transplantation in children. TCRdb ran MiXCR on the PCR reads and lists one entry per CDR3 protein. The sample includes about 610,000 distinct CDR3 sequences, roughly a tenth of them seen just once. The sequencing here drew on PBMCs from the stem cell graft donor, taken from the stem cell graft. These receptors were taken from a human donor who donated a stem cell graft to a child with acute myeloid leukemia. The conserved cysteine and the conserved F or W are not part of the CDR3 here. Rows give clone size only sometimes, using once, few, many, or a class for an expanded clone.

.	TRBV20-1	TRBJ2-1	SARTGTFSYNEQF
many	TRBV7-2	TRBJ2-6	ASSLAPIGTGANVLT
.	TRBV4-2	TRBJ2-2	ASSQALRVGTSGRVTNTGELF
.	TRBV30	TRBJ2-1	AWSGPGTSEYNEQF
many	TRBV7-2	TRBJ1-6	ASSPGTAYNSPLH
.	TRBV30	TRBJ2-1	AWSTLLAAGRNEQF
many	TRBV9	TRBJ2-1	ASQEGAGGGQRQF
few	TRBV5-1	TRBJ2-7	ASSPLAGDEQY
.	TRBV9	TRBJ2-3	ASSGTRADTQY
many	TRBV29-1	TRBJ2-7	SVKYGLAASYEQY
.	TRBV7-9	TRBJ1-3	ASSLLEGDSGNTIY
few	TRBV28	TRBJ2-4	ASSKQGGKNIQY
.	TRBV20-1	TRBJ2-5	SAREAAGRRETQY
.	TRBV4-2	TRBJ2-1	ASSQDWGPALAGVYNEQF
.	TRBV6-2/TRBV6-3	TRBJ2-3	ASSLLGTFTDTQY
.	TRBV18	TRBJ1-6	ASSPGQENSPLH
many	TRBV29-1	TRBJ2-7	SVEGQSYEQY
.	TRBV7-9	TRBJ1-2	ASSLGAWGYGYT
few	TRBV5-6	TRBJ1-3	ASTFVDGRSGNTIY
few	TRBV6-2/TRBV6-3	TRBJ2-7	ASSARGTAPDEQY
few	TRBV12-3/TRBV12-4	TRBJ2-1	ASRPTPGLAHEQF
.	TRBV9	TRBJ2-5	ASSVQTGEGETQY
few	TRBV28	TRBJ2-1	ASRPTSALVDNEQF
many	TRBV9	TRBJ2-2	ASSLTSGRLTGELF
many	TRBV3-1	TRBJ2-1	ASSQRGSSSYNEQF
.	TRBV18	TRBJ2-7	ASSPSQVADPRY
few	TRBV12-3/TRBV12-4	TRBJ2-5	ASSPRMAREKTQY
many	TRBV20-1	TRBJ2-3	SARDMSTSGRVMDTQY
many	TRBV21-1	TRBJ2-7	APLRDRPGTSYEQY
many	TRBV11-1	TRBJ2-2	ASSLGHTGELF
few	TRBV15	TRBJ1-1	ATSRARGWPAEAF
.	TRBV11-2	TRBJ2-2	ASTIRPGTLSGELF
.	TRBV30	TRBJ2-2	AWSVLGTGELF
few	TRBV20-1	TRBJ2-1	SARVRDRYNEQF
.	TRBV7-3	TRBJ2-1	ASSPRQSPGEQF
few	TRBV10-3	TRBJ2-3	AISEAGTDTQY